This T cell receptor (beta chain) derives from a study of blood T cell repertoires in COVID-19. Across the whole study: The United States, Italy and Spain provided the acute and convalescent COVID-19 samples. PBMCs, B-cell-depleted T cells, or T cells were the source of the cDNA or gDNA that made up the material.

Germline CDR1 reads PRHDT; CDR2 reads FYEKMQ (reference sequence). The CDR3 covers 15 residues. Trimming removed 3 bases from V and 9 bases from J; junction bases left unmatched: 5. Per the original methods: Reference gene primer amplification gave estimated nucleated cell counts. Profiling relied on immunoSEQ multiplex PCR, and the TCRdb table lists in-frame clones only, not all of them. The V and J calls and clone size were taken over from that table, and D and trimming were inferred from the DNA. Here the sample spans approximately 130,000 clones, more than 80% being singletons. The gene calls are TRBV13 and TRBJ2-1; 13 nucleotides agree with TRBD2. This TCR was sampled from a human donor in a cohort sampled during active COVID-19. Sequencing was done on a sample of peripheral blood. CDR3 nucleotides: TGTGCCAGCAGCTTTGGGACTAGCGGGATAAGTGAGCAGTTCTTC. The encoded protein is CASSFGTSGISEQFF.